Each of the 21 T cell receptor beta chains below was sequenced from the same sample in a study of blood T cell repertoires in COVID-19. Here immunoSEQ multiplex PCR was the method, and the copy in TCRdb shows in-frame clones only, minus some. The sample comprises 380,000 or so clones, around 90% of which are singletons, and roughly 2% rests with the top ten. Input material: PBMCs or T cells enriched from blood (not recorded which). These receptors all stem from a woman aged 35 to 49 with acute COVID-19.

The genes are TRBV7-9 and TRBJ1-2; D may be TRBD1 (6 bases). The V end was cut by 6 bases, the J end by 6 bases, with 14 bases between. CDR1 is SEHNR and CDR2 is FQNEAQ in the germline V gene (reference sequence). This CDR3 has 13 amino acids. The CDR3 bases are TGTGCCAGCAGAGGGGGTGAGGGTCATGGCTACACCTTC. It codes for CASRGGEGHGYTF.

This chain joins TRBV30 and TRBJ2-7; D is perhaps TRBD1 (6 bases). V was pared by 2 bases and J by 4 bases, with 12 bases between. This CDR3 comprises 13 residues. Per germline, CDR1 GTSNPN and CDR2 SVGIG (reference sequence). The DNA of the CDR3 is TGTGCCTGGAGTCAAGGACAGACTTACGAGCAGTACTTC. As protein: CAWSQGQTYEQYF. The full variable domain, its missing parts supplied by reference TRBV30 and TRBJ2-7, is SQTIHQWPATLVQPVGSPLSLECTVEGTSNPNLYWYRQAAGRGLQLLFYSVGIGQISSEVPQNLSASRPQDRQFILSSKKLLLSDSGFYLCAWSQGQTYEQYFGPGTRLTVT.

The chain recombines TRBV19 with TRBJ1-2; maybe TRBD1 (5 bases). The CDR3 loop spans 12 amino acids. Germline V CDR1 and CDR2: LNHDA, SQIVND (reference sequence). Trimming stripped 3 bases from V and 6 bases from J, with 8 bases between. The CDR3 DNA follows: TGTGCCAGTAGTATGGAGGGGCATGGCTACACCTTC. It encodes CASSMEGHGYTF.

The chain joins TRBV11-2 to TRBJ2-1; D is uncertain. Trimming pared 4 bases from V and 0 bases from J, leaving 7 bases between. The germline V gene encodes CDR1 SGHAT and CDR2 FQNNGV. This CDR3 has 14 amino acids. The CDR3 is CASSSWSSYNEQFF. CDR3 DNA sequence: TGTGCCAGCAGCTCTTGGAGCTCCTACAATGAGCAGTTCTTC.

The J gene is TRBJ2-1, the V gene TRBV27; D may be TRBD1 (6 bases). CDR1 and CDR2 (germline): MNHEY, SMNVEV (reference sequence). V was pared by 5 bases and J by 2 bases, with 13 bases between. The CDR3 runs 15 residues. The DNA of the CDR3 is TGTGCCAGCAGTACCTTAACAGGGACCTACAATGAGCAGTTCTTC. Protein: CASSTLTGTYNEQFF.

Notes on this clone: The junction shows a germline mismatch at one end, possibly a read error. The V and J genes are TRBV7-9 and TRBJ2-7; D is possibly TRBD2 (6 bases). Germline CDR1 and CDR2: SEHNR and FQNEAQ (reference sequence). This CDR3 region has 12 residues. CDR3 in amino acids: CASSLEAGGIFF. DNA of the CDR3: TGTGCCAGCAGCTTAGAAGCAGGCGGGATATTCTTC.

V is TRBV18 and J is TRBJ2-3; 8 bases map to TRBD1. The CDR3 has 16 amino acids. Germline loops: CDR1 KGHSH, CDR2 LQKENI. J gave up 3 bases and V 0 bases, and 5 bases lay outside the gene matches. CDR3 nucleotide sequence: TGTGCCAGCTCACCACCGGACAGGGCTTCTACAGATACGCAGTATTTT. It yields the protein CASSPPDRASTDTQYF.

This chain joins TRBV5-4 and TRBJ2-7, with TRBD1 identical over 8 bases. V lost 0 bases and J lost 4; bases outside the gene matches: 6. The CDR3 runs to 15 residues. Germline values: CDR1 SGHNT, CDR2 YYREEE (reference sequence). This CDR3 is CASSLGDRRKYEQYF. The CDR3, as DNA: TGTGCCAGCAGCTTGGGGGACAGGCGTAAGTACGAGCAGTACTTC. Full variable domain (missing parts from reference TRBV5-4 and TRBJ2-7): ETGVTQSPTHLIKTRGQQVTLRCSSQSGHNTVSWYQQALGQGPQFIFQYYREEENGRGNFPPRFSGLQFPNYSSELNVNALELDDSALYLCASSLGDRRKYEQYFGPGTRLTVT.

The CDR3: CASSVGVGGGATDEQYF. Written as DNA, the CDR3 is TGTGCCAGCAGCGTAGGGGTCGGCGGGGGGGCTACCGACGAGCAGTACTTC. The chain couples TRBV9 to TRBJ2-7; 9 bases align to TRBD2. CDR1 is SGDLS, CDR2 YYNGEE, per germline. The V segment lost 0 bases and the J segment 5 bases; nucleotides outside the gene matches: 12. The CDR3 has 17 amino acids. The whole variable domain, filled in from reference TRBV9 and TRBJ2-7, reads DSGVTQTPKHLITATGQRVTLRCSPRSGDLSVYWYQQSLDQGLQFLIQYYNGEERAKGNILERFSAQQFPDLHSELNLSSLELGDSALYFCASSVGVGGGATDEQYFGPGTRLTVT.

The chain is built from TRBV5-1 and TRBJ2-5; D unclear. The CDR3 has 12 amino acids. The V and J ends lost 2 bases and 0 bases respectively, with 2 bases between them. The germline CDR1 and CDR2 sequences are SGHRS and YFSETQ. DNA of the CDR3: TGCGCCAGCAGCTTCAACCAAGAGACCCAGTACTTC. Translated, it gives CASSFNQETQYF.

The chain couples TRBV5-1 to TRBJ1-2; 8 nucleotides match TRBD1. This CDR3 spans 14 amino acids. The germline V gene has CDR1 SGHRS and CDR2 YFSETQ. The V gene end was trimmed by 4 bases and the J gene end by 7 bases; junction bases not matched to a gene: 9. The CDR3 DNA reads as TGCGCCAGCAGCCAGGACAGGGTGGGAAGTGGCTACACCTTC. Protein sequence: CASSQDRVGSGYTF.

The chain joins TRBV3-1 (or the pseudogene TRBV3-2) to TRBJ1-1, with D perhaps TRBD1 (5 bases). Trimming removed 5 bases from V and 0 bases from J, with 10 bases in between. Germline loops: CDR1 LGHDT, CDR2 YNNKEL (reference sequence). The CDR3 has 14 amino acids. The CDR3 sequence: CASSTGTLNTEAFF. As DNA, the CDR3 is TGTGCCAGCAGCACCGGGACTTTGAACACTGAAGCTTTCTTT.

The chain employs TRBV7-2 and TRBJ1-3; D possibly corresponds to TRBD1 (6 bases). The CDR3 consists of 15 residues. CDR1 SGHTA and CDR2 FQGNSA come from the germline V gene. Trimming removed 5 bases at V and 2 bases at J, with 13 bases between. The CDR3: CASSPQGTAGNTIYF. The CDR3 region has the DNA TGTGCCAGCAGCCCTCAGGGGACGGCTGGAAACACCATATATTTT.

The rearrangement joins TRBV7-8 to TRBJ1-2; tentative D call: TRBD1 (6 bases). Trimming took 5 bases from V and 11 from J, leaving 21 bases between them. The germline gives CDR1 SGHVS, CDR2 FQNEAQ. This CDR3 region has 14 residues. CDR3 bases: TGTGCCAGCAGCCCTCGGACAGCAACTGGGGAGTACACCTTC. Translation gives CASSPRTATGEYTF.

The CDR3 sequence: CAWSSWGLAEETQYF. In DNA, the CDR3 is TGTGCCTGGAGTAGCTGGGGACTAGCGGAAGAGACCCAGTACTTC. The J gene is TRBJ2-5, the V gene TRBV30; TRBD2 aligns across 11 bases. V lost 2 bases and J lost 3; bases outside the gene matches: 5. The CDR3 covers 15 residues. Germline V lookup: CDR1 GTSNPN, CDR2 SVGIG (reference sequence).

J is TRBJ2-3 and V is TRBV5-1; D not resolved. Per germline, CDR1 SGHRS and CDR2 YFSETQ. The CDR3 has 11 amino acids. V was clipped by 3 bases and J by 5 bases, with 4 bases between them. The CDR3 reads CASSSLDTQYF. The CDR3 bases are TGCGCCAGCAGCTCCTTAGATACGCAGTATTTT.

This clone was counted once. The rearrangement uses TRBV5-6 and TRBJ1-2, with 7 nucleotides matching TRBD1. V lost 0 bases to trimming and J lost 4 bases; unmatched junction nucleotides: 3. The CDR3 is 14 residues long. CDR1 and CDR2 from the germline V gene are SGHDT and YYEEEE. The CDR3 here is CASSLARGSYGYTF. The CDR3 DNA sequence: TGTGCCAGCAGCTTGGCCAGGGGGAGCTATGGCTACACCTTC.

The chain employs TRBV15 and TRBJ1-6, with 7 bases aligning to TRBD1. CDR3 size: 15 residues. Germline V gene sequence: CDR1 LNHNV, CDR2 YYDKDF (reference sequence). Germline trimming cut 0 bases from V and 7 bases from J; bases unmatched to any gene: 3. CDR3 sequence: CATSRDRDRNSPLHF. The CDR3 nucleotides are TGTGCCACCAGCAGAGATAGGGACAGAAATTCACCCCTCCACTTT.

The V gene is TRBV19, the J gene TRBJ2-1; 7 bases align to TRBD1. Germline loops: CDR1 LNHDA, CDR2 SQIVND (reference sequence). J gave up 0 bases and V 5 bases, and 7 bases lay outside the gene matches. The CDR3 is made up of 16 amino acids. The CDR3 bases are TGTGCCAGTAGTCCCCTGGACAGGAGCTCCTACAATGAGCAGTTCTTC. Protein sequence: CASSPLDRSSYNEQFF.

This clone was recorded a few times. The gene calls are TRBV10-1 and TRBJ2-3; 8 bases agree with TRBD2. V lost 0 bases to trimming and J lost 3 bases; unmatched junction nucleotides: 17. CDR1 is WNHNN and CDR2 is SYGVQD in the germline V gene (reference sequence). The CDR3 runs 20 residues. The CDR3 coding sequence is TGCGCCAGCAGTGAGTCGTGGTGTGGACTAGCCCTACCTTCGACAGATACGCAGTATTTT. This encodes CASSESWCGLALPSTDTQYF.

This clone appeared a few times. The CDR3 is CASSYTGTGGDSPLHF. CDR3 sequence (DNA): TGTGCCAGCAGTTACACCGGGACAGGGGGCGATTCACCCCTCCACTTT. This sequence joins TRBV6-6 and TRBJ1-6, with 12 nucleotides matching TRBD1. The CDR3 has 16 amino acids. Germline lookup yields CDR1 MNHNY and CDR2 SVGAGI (reference sequence). V trimming: 2 bases; J trimming: 8 bases; junction bases outside the gene matches: 4.